This entry features one T cell receptor beta chain sequence. Its target is not known. A second PCR, run for about 7 to 11 cycles, used a sample-barcoded 5' primer plus a J-beta primer mix. A minimum of 2.5 million CDR3-containing paired-end reads was obtained for each sample. TCRdb recomputed calls from the 5' RACE reads with MiXCR, one row per CDR3 protein. The table includes roughly 1.4 million distinct CDR3 sequences, roughly 59% detected once. The CDR3 spans 19 residues. Germline V gene data show CDR1 as LGHNA and CDR2 as YSLEER. V lost 1 base and J lost 4; bases outside the gene matches: 12. This entry belongs to a study of blood T cells in healthy people across ages. Points from the study as a whole: Older individuals had lower TCR beta diversity per million T cells (the decline was roughly linear).

The TCR comes from a man aged 18 to 30 in good health. J is TRBJ2-1 and V is TRBV4-3; 11 bases align to TRBD2. What was sequenced was blood. The CDR3 DNA reads TGCGCCAGCAGCCAAGCTAGCGGGGGGTTTACGCGTAGGTACAATGAGCAGTTCTTC. Translation: CASSQASGGFTRRYNEQFF.